Below are 21 T cell receptor beta chains sequenced from a single sample in a study of blood T cell repertoires in COVID-19. The table came from immunoSEQ multiplex PCR; TCRdb's copy has only in-frame clones and leaves some out. This repertoire shows about 64,000 clones, approximately 92% found once; its top ten account for 7% to 10%. Sequenced material: peripheral blood. These TCRs come from a woman of 80 years or more with active COVID-19.

V usage is TRBV5-1 and J usage is TRBJ2-2; maybe TRBD2 (5 bases). The CDR3 is made up of 15 amino acids. Trimming cost V 1 base and J 2 bases, with 9 bases left between them. CDR1 SGHRS and CDR2 YFSETQ come from the germline V gene. CDR3 sequence reads: CASSLSTGNTGELFF. The CDR3 DNA reads as TGCGCCAGCAGCTTGAGCACGGGAAACACCGGGGAGCTGTTTTTT.

The chain couples TRBV28 to TRBJ2-5; D unresolved. The CDR3 covers 13 residues. Germline V CDR1 and CDR2: MDHEN, SYDVKM. The V end was cut by 2 bases, the J end by 4 bases, with 8 bases between. CDR3 residues: CASSLQAPETQYF. The CDR3 DNA reads as TGTGCCAGCAGTTTACAGGCCCCAGAGACCCAGTACTTC.

This clone showed up just a few times. The J gene is TRBJ1-3, the V gene TRBV11-2; TRBD1 aligns across 9 bases. Germline-derived CDR1 and CDR2 are SGHAT and FQNNGV. This CDR3 is built from 15 residues. Trimming at V came to 5 bases and at J to 7 bases, leaving 9 bases not matched to a gene. CDR3 DNA sequence: TGTGCCAGCAGCGTCATACAGGGACAGGGCAACACCATATATTTT. This encodes CASSVIQGQGNTIYF.

V usage is TRBV30 and J usage is TRBJ2-7, with D possibly TRBD1 on 5 matching bases. The CDR3 is 12 amino acids. V dropped 1 base and J dropped 3 bases, with 7 bases sitting between them. Germline V gene lookup returns CDR1 GTSNPN and CDR2 SVGIG (reference sequence). Here the CDR3 reads CAWSETDYEQYF. The DNA for the CDR3 is TGTGCCTGGAGTGAGACAGACTACGAGCAGTACTTC.

The chain joins TRBV2 to TRBJ2-7; 7 bases are shared with TRBD1. The CDR3 loop spans 14 amino acids. The V gene's germline CDR1 is SNHLY and CDR2 FYNNEI. Trimming at V came to 5 bases and at J to 6 bases, leaving 10 bases not matched to a gene. This chain's CDR3 is CASSHGQEACEQYV. Here the CDR3 DNA reads TGTGCCAGCAGTCATGGACAGGAGGCATGCGAGCAGTACGTC.

The chain carries TRBV24-1 and TRBJ1-5; weak D call: TRBD1 (6 bases). V lost 0 bases and J 3 bases, leaving 14 bases between the germline ends. This CDR3 is 17 amino acids long. CDR1 KGHDR and CDR2 SFDVKD come from the germline V gene. CDR3 amino acids: CATSDLRGGGFNQPQHF. CDR3 nucleotides: TGTGCCACCAGTGATTTGCGCGGCGGGGGCTTCAATCAGCCCCAGCATTTT.

The CDR3 spells CASSRQGPPNAQPQHF. In DNA form, the CDR3 reads TGCGCCAGCAGCAGACAGGGTCCTCCAAATGCTCAGCCCCAGCATTTT. The chain uses TRBV5-1 and TRBJ1-5; 7 bases fit TRBD1. V was clipped by 4 bases and J by 6 bases; unmatched bases: 13. The CDR3 loop spans 16 amino acids. Looked up from germline, CDR1 is SGHRS and CDR2 is YFSETQ. The full variable domain, rest sourced from reference TRBV5-1 and TRBJ1-5, is KAGVTQTPRYLIKTRGQQVTLSCSPISGHRSVSWYQQTPGQGLQFLFEYFSETQRNKGNFPGRFSGRQFSNSRSEMNVSTLELGDSALYLCASSRQGPPNAQPQHFGDGTRLSIL.

The gene calls are TRBV7-9 and TRBJ1-1; D is ambiguous. Per the germline V gene, CDR1 is SEHNR and CDR2 is FQNEAQ (reference sequence). V lost 2 bases to trimming and J lost 5 bases, with 3 bases between them. This CDR3 has 11 residues. The CDR3 reads CASSLSTEAFF. The CDR3 nucleotides read TGTGCCAGCAGCTTATCGACTGAAGCTTTCTTT.

The sample holds one count of this clone. The chain uses TRBV10-2 and TRBJ2-7, with 10 positions matching TRBD2. CDR1 WSHSY and CDR2 SAAADI come from the germline V gene. This CDR3 contains 14 residues. With V trimmed by 7 bases and J by 0 bases, 3 bases remained unmatched. The CDR3 sequence is CASIASGSSYEQYF. The CDR3 coding sequence is TGCGCCAGCATAGCTAGCGGGAGCTCCTACGAGCAGTACTTC.

The chain couples TRBV3-1 (or the pseudogene TRBV3-2) to TRBJ1-1; tentatively, D is TRBD1 (6 bases). This CDR3 comprises 14 residues. Germline CDR1 reads LGHDT; CDR2 reads YNNKEL (reference sequence). V dropped 4 bases and J dropped 2 bases, with 11 bases sitting between them. CDR3 loop: CASSPLQGNTEAFF. In nucleotides, the CDR3 is TGTGCCAGCAGCCCCTTACAGGGAAACACTGAAGCTTTCTTT.

Only one count was recorded for this clone. V and J are TRBV5-8 and TRBJ2-1; 7 bases are a match to TRBD1. The CDR3 length is 15 residues. Trimming cost V 0 bases and J 10 bases; bases outside gene matches: 10. The germline gives CDR1 SGHTS, CDR2 YDEGEE. CDR3 sequence (DNA): TGTGCCAGCAGCTTGGTGGGGACAGACTCTCGGGAGCAGTTCTTC. It yields the protein CASSLVGTDSREQFF.

This chain uses TRBV19 with TRBJ1-2; weak D call: TRBD1 (5 bases). V was clipped by 2 bases and J by 4 bases, with 8 bases between them. In germline, CDR1 is LNHDA, CDR2 SQIVND (reference sequence). The CDR3 sequence is 13 residues long. CDR3 DNA: TGTGCCAGTAGTATAACAGGTTCCTATGGCTACACCTTC. It specifies CASSITGSYGYTF.

The rearrangement links TRBV28 to TRBJ2-2, with 9 bases fitting TRBD1. The CDR3 length is 15 residues. Trimming cost V 11 bases and J 2 bases; bases outside gene matches: 9. CDR1 and CDR2 (germline): MDHEN, SYDVKM. The CDR3 here is CAGKRTGDNTGELFF. CDR3 nucleotides: TGTGCCGGTAAACGGACAGGGGATAACACCGGGGAGCTGTTTTTT.

The chain joins TRBV5-1 to TRBJ2-1; 15 bases align to TRBD2. The CDR3 length is 16 residues. Germline V gives CDR1 SGHRS, CDR2 YFSETQ. The trim removed 7 bases at V and 8 bases at J, leaving 10 bases unmatched. The CDR3, as DNA: TGCGCCAGCTCTAGGACTAGCGGGGGGGCCATTGATGAGCAGTTCTTC. Encoded protein: CASSRTSGGAIDEQFF. Complete variable domain (other parts from reference TRBV5-1 and TRBJ2-1): KAGVTQTPRYLIKTRGQQVTLSCSPISGHRSVSWYQQTPGQGLQFLFEYFSETQRNKGNFPGRFSGRQFSNSRSEMNVSTLELGDSALYLCASSRTSGGAIDEQFFGPGTRLTVL.

J is TRBJ2-4 and V is TRBV15; 10 nucleotides line up with TRBD1. The CDR3 contains 15 residues. V lost 0 bases, J lost 8 bases, and 4 bases stayed unmatched. Per the germline V gene, CDR1 is LNHNV and CDR2 is YYDKDF (reference sequence). The CDR3 DNA follows: TGTGCCACCAGCAGAGATCGACAGGGGGCCCACATTCAGTACTTC. Translating it yields CATSRDRQGAHIQYF.

This chain joins TRBV23-1 and TRBJ2-3; 12 positions match TRBD1. TRBV23-1 counts as an open reading frame of uncertain function. Germline trimming cut 2 bases from V and 5 bases from J; bases unmatched to any gene: 11. The CDR3 has 18 residues. Here the CDR3 reads CASSQRLRDRGPVDTQYF. The CDR3, as DNA: TGCGCCAGCAGTCAACGACTCCGGGACAGGGGGCCCGTAGATACGCAGTATTTT.

This clone was seen just once. The chain uses TRBV5-4 and TRBJ2-3, with 11 bases identical to TRBD2. CDR1 and CDR2 from the germline V gene are SGHNT and YYREEE (reference sequence). With 4 bases clipped from V and 2 bases from J, the junction kept 6 bases outside the gene matches. The CDR3 is 16 amino acids. Here the CDR3 DNA reads TGTGCCAGCAGCACAGGACTAGCGGGCACCACAGATACGCAGTATTTT. It specifies CASSTGLAGTTDTQYF.

The chain couples TRBV5-1 to TRBJ2-5; TRBD2 agrees at 7 bases. The CDR3 consists of 15 residues. V was clipped by 3 bases and J by 3 bases; unmatched bases: 8. CDR1 is SGHRS and CDR2 is YFSETQ in the germline V gene. CDR3 sequence reads: CASSSGLAVKETQYF. In nucleotides, the CDR3 is TGCGCCAGCAGCTCCGGCCTAGCGGTTAAAGAGACCCAGTACTTC.

This clone was picked up one time. This sequence joins TRBV2 and TRBJ1-4, with D unclear. The CDR3 contains 15 residues. Trimming removed 2 bases at V and 5 bases at J, with 12 bases between. Germline V gives CDR1 SNHLY, CDR2 FYNNEI. The CDR3 DNA reads as TGTGCCAGCAGTGAATCGAGTCCGCGAAATGAAAAACTGTTTTTT. It specifies CASSESSPRNEKLFF.

The J gene is TRBJ1-1, the V gene TRBV7-2, with 8 bases that match TRBD1. This CDR3 is 14 amino acids long. Germline V CDR1 and CDR2: SGHTA, FQGNSA. Trimming cost V 5 bases and J 4 bases; bases outside gene matches: 6. In DNA, the CDR3 is TGTGCCAGCAGCCCCCGACAGGGGCCCACTGAAGCTTTCTTT. Protein product: CASSPRQGPTEAFF. Looking up the rest from reference TRBV7-2 and TRBJ1-1 gives the full variable domain: GAGVSQSPSNKVTEKGKDVELRCDPISGHTALYWYRQSLGQGLEFLIYFQGNSAPDKSGLPSDRFSAERTGGSVSTLTIQRTQQEDSAVYLCASSPRQGPTEAFFGQGTRLTVV.

The chain joins TRBV4-2 to TRBJ2-3; 7 bases match TRBD2. V trimming: 2 bases; J trimming: 3 bases; junction bases outside the gene matches: 5. Germline V gene sequence: CDR1 LGHNA, CDR2 YNFKEQ. The CDR3 sequence is 15 residues long. CDR3 amino acids: CASSQPTSETDTQYF. DNA of the CDR3: TGTGCCAGCAGCCAACCTACTAGCGAGACAGATACGCAGTATTTT.